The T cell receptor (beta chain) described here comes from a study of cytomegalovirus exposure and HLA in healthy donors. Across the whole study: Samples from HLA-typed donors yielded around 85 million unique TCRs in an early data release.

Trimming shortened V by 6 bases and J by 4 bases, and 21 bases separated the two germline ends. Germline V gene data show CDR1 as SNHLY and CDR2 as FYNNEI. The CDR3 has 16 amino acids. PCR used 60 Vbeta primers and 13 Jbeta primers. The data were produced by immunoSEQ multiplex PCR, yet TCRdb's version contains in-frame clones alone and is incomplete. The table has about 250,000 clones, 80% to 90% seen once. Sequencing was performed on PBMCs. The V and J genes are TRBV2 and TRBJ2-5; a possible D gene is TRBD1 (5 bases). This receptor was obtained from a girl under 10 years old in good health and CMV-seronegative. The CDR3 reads CASRTGLGRLGETQYF. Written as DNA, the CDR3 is TGTGCCAGCAGAACAGGATTAGGCAGGTTGGGAGAGACCCAGTACTTC.